Described below is a single T cell receptor (beta chain) sequence and its context. CDR3 length: 14 residues. V lost 2 bases, J lost 1 base, and 6 bases lay in between. Germline CDR1 reads SGHNT; CDR2 reads YYREEE (reference sequence). This record comes from a study of cytomegalovirus exposure and HLA in healthy donors. With 60 Vbeta and 13 Jbeta primers, the PCR was carried out. Sequencing was performed with immunoSEQ multiplex PCR; in TCRdb, only in-frame clones are kept and a portion is missing. Its listing shows about 110,000 clones. The chain employs TRBV5-4 and TRBJ2-2; D perhaps matches TRBD1 (5 bases). The origin of this receptor is a young man in good health and CMV-seronegative. Sequenced input: PBMCs. The CDR3 spells CASSFGQNTGELFF. CDR3 nucleotide sequence: TGTGCCAGCAGCTTCGGACAGAACACCGGGGAGCTGTTTTTT.